This T cell receptor (beta chain) was found in a study of cytomegalovirus exposure and HLA in healthy donors (dated by TCRdb to about 2017). For context, the study as a whole: In an earlier analysis of some 550 of the donors, around 300 Gb of sequence data and some 120 million unique TCR beta sequences from 150 million to 200 million T cells were reported. An earlier analysis of several hundred of the donors applied high-throughput TCR beta sequencing to assess whether each TCR beta V gene segment acted as functional or pseudogenic. Of the 398 genotyped donors, around 81% fell in the genetic ancestry cluster associated with self-reported Caucasian donors. About 280 gigabases of sequencing data and around 80 million unique TCR sequences made up an early release that covered approximately 650 HLA-typed donors. The number of donors typed differed by locus, with 629-630 for A, B, C, DRB1 and DQB1, roughly 520 for DQA1, 600 to 610 for DPA1, and 400 to 490 for DPB1. In the later analysis, no new phenotypic data were used to find candidate immune exposures; instead, reliance was placed on TCR beta sequences and their occurrence across donors. Donor age, sex, ethnicity and CMV serostatus were collected together with the repertoire data. The study aimed to test whether signatures of past pathogen exposure could be identified by cataloging public T cell receptors. Among about 370 genotyped donors of the cohort, an average of approximately 240,000 unique TCR beta nucleotide sequences was sequenced per donor, of which about 18% were non-productive. To study patterns of TCR occurrence, a later analysis re-analyzed previously published TCR beta repertoires from 600 to 750 donors and added high-resolution HLA genotyping. To predict cytomegalovirus infection status, the study brought together high-throughput TCR immunosequencing, statistical association of individual TCRs with disease status, and machine learning. The study used immunosequencing to profile the T cell repertoires of about 670 subjects and linked those repertoires to cytomegalovirus serostatus. A handful of DR-DQ haplotypes were handled as single units for association and clustering because linkage in the cohort was strong. Both class I and class II loci were covered by HLA typing, at four-digit resolution. All discovery cohort repertoires had been generated on a single sequencing platform. A separate validation cohort of about 110 different subjects was used in addition to the 666-subject first cohort. In a later genetic analysis, genome-wide SNP genotypes for about 60% of the 666 donors were used, and that subset was treated as a discovery cohort. What the authors observed across the whole study: Because HLA typing was unavailable for some donors at each locus, only the typed subset was used in association tests. The classifier was reported to diagnose cytomegalovirus status with high specificity and sensitivity in both the original cohort and the validation cohort. In a later genetic analysis, fewer N-insertions in productive TCRs were reported among donors in an Asian-associated ancestry cluster than the roughly 700-donor mean. Correlated functional status among segregating V segments might be attributable to linkage disequilibrium, but an unknown experimental factor could not be ruled out. Immune exposure information for the cohort was limited to CMV serostatus. When HLA alleles, especially DR and DQ, strongly co-occurred, attributing TCR associations to individual alleles was difficult. In a later analysis, TCR association rates were found to vary across HLA loci, with the most associated TCRs seen for DRB1 alleles and the fewest for HLA-C alleles. Only TCR beta chains were sequenced in this cohort, and the absence of alpha or paired-chain data limited detectable features. In vitro tests confirmed that a few of the cytomegalovirus-associated TCR beta chains recognize cytomegalovirus antigens. A cluster of highly shared sequence variants was judged likely to represent a technical artifact of the sequencing pipeline. A later analysis found that most CMV-associated TCR beta chains appeared HLA-restricted, with HLA associations seemingly driven largely by CMV exposure. A further reported finding was that TCR beta sequences accurately predicted the HLA-A and HLA-B alleles for most subjects in the first cohort. An association between a missense DCLRE1C variant and V-gene and J-gene trimming of TCR beta chains was found in a later genetic analysis and replicated in an independent cohort. According to a later analysis, parvovirus B19, influenza, CMV and Epstein-Barr virus appeared linked to several top co-occurrence clusters. The authors suggested that the approach could potentially be generalized to other disease states and immunological phenotypes. A later analysis associated about 16,000 TCR beta sequences with specific HLA alleles at a false discovery rate of 0.05. In an earlier analysis of some 540 of the donors, most TCR beta V segments appeared in productive rearrangements about 87% or about 30% of the time, broadly matching IMGT annotations. While some public TCRs were present in many individuals, most TCR sequences turned up only very rarely across donors. A later analysis found that HLA-associated TCR beta chains were more clonally expanded and had lower generation probabilities than equally common non-associated chains. In the study, some 180 TCR beta chains were listed as associated with cytomegalovirus. About 17 rarely observed V segments, including chromosome 9 orphons, were excluded from the earlier analysis of about 610 of the donors because counts were too low. Sequencing depth was assumed to be roughly uniform across donors in the presence/absence analyses, though that assumption may not hold.

Notes on this clone: The antigen it recognizes is unknown. Base qualities are not provided; no much larger clone lies one nucleotide away.

Libraries were built with the immunoSEQ multiplex PCR assay. For the multiplex PCR, a mixture combining 60 forward primers for TCR Vbeta segments and 13 reverse primers for TCR Jbeta segments was used. A multiplex PCR assay on genomic DNA amplified the CDR3 region of rearranged TCR beta genes. The Illumina HiSeq System was used to sequence the amplified TCR beta libraries as 87-base-pair reads. The published analysis was carried out like this. In a later analysis, 80 million or so unique TCR beta chains were counted across the roughly 670 repertoires, and approximately 11 million of these chains were shared by at least two donors. Raw reads were error-corrected and collapsed into unique sequences by a nearest-neighbor algorithm in which closely related sequences were merged to remove PCR and sequencing errors. V, D and J gene segments were assigned by aligning CDR3 sequences to IMGT reference sequences. For a sequence to be retained, a match of at least six nucleotides was required to both a V gene segment and a J gene segment. Rearrangements were classified as productive when the CDR3 lacked stop codons and remained in frame with V and J, and all other rearrangements were classified as non-productive. Following IMGT convention, CDR3 was defined as the stretch from the second conserved V-encoded cysteine up to the conserved J-encoded phenylalanine. The earlier analysis of fewer than 750 of the donors excluded sequences that lacked an unambiguous match to a single V gene segment. An earlier analysis of about 600 of the donors called V segments functional above 56.7% productive rearrangements and segregating when the between-donor standard deviation exceeded 5%. To diagnose cytomegalovirus status from the catalog of TCR beta chain sequences, a statistical classification framework was built. V and J gene assignment, in a later analysis, came from comparing TCR nucleotide sequences with IMGT/GENE-DB human TR gene sequences. A later analysis assigned CDR3 sequences and most-parsimonious VDJ recombination scenarios with the TCRdist pipeline. In a later analysis, each TCR beta chain was defined by its CDR3 amino acid sequence together with its V-gene family, and reads lacking a unique V-gene family were excluded. As a way to deal with suspected cross-contamination and a sequencing artifact, a later analysis dropped more than 500 nucleotide sequences that were highly shared and had low generation probability. In a later analysis, a clonal expansion index for each public chain was calculated from normalized within-repertoire ranks of inferred template counts. A later analysis computed generation probabilities with a VDJ recombination model fitted to out-of-frame rearrangements, and checked the results against IGoR. A later analysis scored TCR-TCR, TCR-HLA and TCR-CMV co-occurrence with hypergeometric tests, applying a repertoire-size bias correction to TCR pairs. In a later analysis, false discovery rates were estimated by permuting HLA or CMV assignments 20 times. In a later analysis, co-occurring TCRs were grouped using DBSCAN, and TCRdist sequence similarity was added for clustering within HLA-allele-positive subsets. Repertoires with fewer than 30,000 or more than 120,000 public chains were left out of co-occurrence clustering, as were four to six repertoires with anomalous nucleotide sharing. Not all clones reach the TCRdb copy of this immuneACCESS table, which keeps in-frame sequences only. Checked studies attribute under half of the gap to unresolved V genes and leave the rest unexplained. Clone size and the V and J calls come from that table; the DNA yielded D and trimming. In this sample the table shows 95,000 to 100,000 clones, around 72% of which occur a single time. Of the sample, around 2% is held by the ten largest clones.

The cohort consisted of some 670 healthy bone marrow donors. At the time of sampling, every cohort member was nominally healthy, though immune exposures that went unrecorded were likely present. The donor tested CMV seronegative and was one of the 352 seronegative cohort members. Each donor provided a peripheral blood sample, and peripheral blood mononuclear cells were used for TCR beta sequencing. Genomic DNA extraction from the blood cell samples was performed with the Qiagen DNeasy Blood Extraction Kit. The TCR comes from a male donor in good health and CMV-seronegative. The material sequenced was PBMCs.

The DNA sequence is TGTGCCAGCAGTCCTCGGACAGGGTCGCCCTACGAGCAGTACTTC. This sequence encodes CASSPRTGSPYEQYF. The chain is encoded by TRBV27 joined to TRBJ2-7; 8 bases in the junction line up with TRBD1. Trimming takes 5 bases off V and 2 bases off J; junction bases not matched to a gene: 8. The CDR3 starts with the cysteine, ends with the phenylalanine, and has 15 residues. CDR3 DNA is the only sequence kept; it has 45 bases, read in frame from the first base. The germline V gene (reference sequence) yields MNHEY for CDR1 and SMNVEV for CDR2.